The rows below give T cell receptor beta chains drawn from one sample of a study of T cell responses to AZD1222 COVID-19 vaccine. The data were produced by immunoSEQ multiplex PCR, yet TCRdb's version contains in-frame clones alone and is incomplete. Among roughly 100,000 clones listed, roughly nine tenths were seen once. The sample here was peripheral blood, taken on day 0 of AZD1222 vaccination. The receptors come from an adult in good health. Each CDR3 is given with its conserved first and last residue. A D gene is named only where the DNA matches it firmly. Only part of the rows carry a size: once, few, many, or a class if the clone is expanded.

clone_size cdr3_length j_call v_call d_call cdr3_nt cdr3_aa
. 19 TRBJ2-3 TRBV15 TRBD2 TGTGCCACCAGCACCACTACGCCCCAAGCGGGGGTCCTCACAGATACGCAGTATTTT CATSTTTPQAGVLTDTQYF
. 12 TRBJ2-5 TRBV5-6 . TGTGCCAGCAGCTTGGCTGGCGGAGCCCAGTACTTC CASSLAGGAQYF
. 13 TRBJ1-2 TRBV27 TRBD1 TGTGCCAGCAGGAGAGGACAGGGCTATGGCTACACCTTC CASRRGQGYGYTF
. 15 TRBJ1-1 TRBV21-1 . TGTGCCAGCAACCTACAGGGAAGGATGCGCACTGAAGCTTTCTTT CASNLQGRMRTEAFF
. 13 TRBJ2-7 TRBV11-3 . TGTGCCAGCAGCTTAGGGGATTCCTACGAGCAGTACTTC CASSLGDSYEQYF
. 13 TRBJ1-2 TRBV12-3/TRBV12-4 TRBD1 TGTGCCAGCACCTGGGACAGCCTCTATGGCTACACCTTC CASTWDSLYGYTF
once 19 TRBJ1-3 TRBV21-1 . TGTGCCAGCAGCCTACCTCAAGGACAGGGCCGACCTCTTGGAAACACCATATATTTT CASSLPQGQGRPLGNTIYF
. 15 TRBJ1-5 TRBV28 . TGTGCCAGCAGTTGGAGGGGTATGCGCAATCAGCCCCAGCATTTT CASSWRGMRNQPQHF
. 17 TRBJ1-6 TRBV7-9 . TGTGCCAGCAGCTTAGATTCGGGGAGCTCCTATAATTCACCCCTCCACTTT CASSLDSGSSYNSPLHF
. 16 TRBJ2-2 TRBV19 TRBD2 TGTGCCAGTAGGGTGAGGCTAGCGGGGGGCACCGGGGAGCTGTTTTTT CASRVRLAGGTGELFF
. 13 TRBJ2-5 TRBV12-3/TRBV12-4 . TGTGCCAGCAGGATGGCGGAGGGCGCGACCCAGTACTTC CASRMAEGATQYF
. 15 TRBJ1-5 TRBV7-2 TRBD1 TGTGCCAGCAGCTTAATAGGGACAGCCAATCAGCCCCAGCATTTT CASSLIGTANQPQHF
. 16 TRBJ2-5 TRBV9 TRBD2 TGTGCCAGCAGCCCCACGGGACTAGCGGTAGTAGAGACCCAGTACTTC CASSPTGLAVVETQYF
. 11 TRBJ2-3 TRBV12-3/TRBV12-4 . TGTGCCAGCAGCCGACCAGATACGCAGTATTTT CASSRPDTQYF
. 13 TRBJ2-3 TRBV12-3/TRBV12-4 TRBD2 TGTGCCAGCACTCTAGCGGCCACAGATACGCAGTATTTT CASTLAATDTQYF
. 14 TRBJ2-2 TRBV15 . TGTGCCACCAGCAGGGACCCGAACACCGGGGAGCTGTTTTTT CATSRDPNTGELFF
. 13 TRBJ2-5 TRBV6-2/TRBV6-3 . TGTGCCAGCAGTCGTAGCTATGGGGAGACCCAGTACTTC CASSRSYGETQYF
. 17 TRBJ2-2 TRBV2 . TGTGCCAGCTTCCCTCGGTCTAGCGAGTCGAACACCGGGGAGCTGTTTTTT CASFPRSSESNTGELFF
. 11 TRBJ1-5 TRBV7-9 . TGTGCCAGCAGCAATGGGGGGCCCCAGCATTTT CASSNGGPQHF
. 17 TRBJ2-1 TRBV27 TRBD2 TGTGCCAGCCTACTAGCGGGGGGGCCTCGAGATGGCAATGAGCAGTTCTTC CASLLAGGPRDGNEQFF
. 14 TRBJ2-7 TRBV7-8 TRBD1 TGTGCCAGCAGCCCAACAGGGGCCCCCTACGAGCAGTACTTC CASSPTGAPYEQYF
. 13 TRBJ1-2 TRBV12-3/TRBV12-4 . TGTGCCAGCAGTTTAGGTTGGAACTATGGCTACACCTTC CASSLGWNYGYTF
. 16 TRBJ2-3 TRBV7-2 TRBD2 TGTGCCAGCAGCTTAGTCCCAGCGGGAACCACAGATACGCAGTATTTT CASSLVPAGTTDTQYF
. 15 TRBJ1-2 TRBV27 TRBD1 TGTGCCAGCAGTCCACGGGACAGATGGAACTATGGCTACACCTTC CASSPRDRWNYGYTF
. 14 TRBJ1-1 TRBV16 TRBD1 TGTGCCAGCAGCCGATGGACAGGCAACACTGAAGCTTTCTTT CASSRWTGNTEAFF
. 15 TRBJ2-3 TRBV4-1 . TGCGCCAGCAGCCATTCAGCGGTGGGCACAGATACGCAGTATTTT CASSHSAVGTDTQYF
. 15 TRBJ2-1 TRBV30 . TGTGCCTGGAGTGCTTGGCAGGGGTCCTACAATGAGCAGTTCTTC CAWSAWQGSYNEQFF
. 16 TRBJ1-1 TRBV5-1 . TGCGCCAGCAGCCCCGAGGAATGGTACAGGAACACTGAAGCTTTCTTT CASSPEEWYRNTEAFF
. 21 TRBJ1-4 TRBV19 TRBD1 TGTGCCAGTAGTAACCCCTTTTTACCGGGACAGGGGGCTACAACTAATGAAAAACTGTTTTTT CASSNPFLPGQGATTNEKLFF
. 14 TRBJ1-4 TRBV5-6 . TGTGCCAGCAGCTTGTTGGCAGATAATGAAAAACTGTTTTTT CASSLLADNEKLFF
. 19 TRBJ2-1 TRBV4-1 TRBD2 TGCGCCAGCAGCCAAGAGGTACTAGCGGGGGATAGCTCCTACAATGAGCAGTTCTTC CASSQEVLAGDSSYNEQFF
. 14 TRBJ1-1 TRBV7-6 . TGTGCCAGCAGCTTCCGGGAAATGAACACTGAAGCTTTCTTT CASSFREMNTEAFF
. 17 TRBJ1-3 TRBV5-1 . TGCGCCAGCAGCTTGTTCCCCGCAGGCTCATCTGGAAACACCATATATTTT CASSLFPAGSSGNTIYF
. 13 TRBJ1-1 TRBV9 . TGTGCCAGCAGCGTAGAGGAGTGGGGGTCGTCGTTCTTT CASSVEEWGSSFF
. 15 TRBJ1-4 TRBV30 TRBD1 TGTGCCTGGAAGGGACAGGGGATACCATATGAAAAACTGTTTTTT CAWKGQGIPYEKLFF
. 15 TRBJ1-4 TRBV5-1 . TGCGCCAGCAGCTTGGCCCCGCCAACTAATGAAAAACTGTTTTTT CASSLAPPTNEKLFF
. 13 TRBJ1-5 TRBV30 . TGTGCCTGGAGTAGATTTAGCAATCAGCCCCAGCATTTT CAWSRFSNQPQHF
. 16 TRBJ2-7 TRBV5-4 . TGTGCCAGCAGCTTCATGGGACAGCGAACTGGCGGGAAGCAGTACTTC CASSFMGQRTGGKQYF
. 13 TRBJ2-2 TRBV6-4 TRBD2 TGTGCCAGCGGGACTAGCGACACCGGGGAGCTGTTTTTT CASGTSDTGELFF
. 15 TRBJ1-3 TRBV19 . TGTGCCAGTAGCCTGACATTTAGCTCTGGAAACACCATATATTTT CASSLTFSSGNTIYF
. 17 TRBJ1-2 TRBV5-8 TRBD1 TGTGCCAGCAGCTATCCCGGGACAGGGACTTTTAACTATGGCTACACCTTC CASSYPGTGTFNYGYTF
. 13 TRBJ1-1 TRBV7-2 . TGTGCCACGGGGCGGGGTCCCAGCACTGAAGCTTTCTTT CATGRGPSTEAFF
. 15 TRBJ1-3 TRBV16 . TGTGCCAGCAGCCTCAGAGGGGTGTCTGGAAACACCATATATTTT CASSLRGVSGNTIYF
. 12 TRBJ2-2 TRBV6-5 . TGTGCCAGCAGTTACACGGGCGGGGAGCTGTTTTTT CASSYTGGELFF
. 12 TRBJ1-2 TRBV24-1 TRBD1 TGTGCCGGGACCGGGACAGGGAGACGCTACACCTTC CAGTGTGRRYTF
once 14 TRBJ1-2 TRBV6-5 TRBD1 TGTGCCAGCAGTTCGGACAGGGTCCGGTATGGCTACACCTTC CASSSDRVRYGYTF
. 17 TRBJ1-2 TRBV5-1 . TGCGCCAGCAGCTTGGGGTTTAGTACAGGGCCTAACTATGGCTACACCTTC CASSLGFSTGPNYGYTF
. 11 TRBJ1-1 TRBV6-5 . TGTGCCAGCAGTTATCAGGGTGCTGCTTTCTTT CASSYQGAAFF
. 11 TRBJ1-2 TRBV30 . TGTGCCTGGGGAATGGGGAGTGGCTACACCTTC CAWGMGSGYTF
once 16 TRBJ2-1 TRBV5-1 TRBD1 TGCGCCAGCAGCTTGTGGGACAGGGTTTCCTACAATGAGCAGTTCTTC CASSLWDRVSYNEQFF
. 13 TRBJ1-2 TRBV3-1/TRBV3-2 TRBD1 TGTGCCAGCAGTCACGGGCAGGGGGATGGCTACACCTTC CASSHGQGDGYTF
. 14 TRBJ1-2 TRBV19 . TGTGCCAGTAGGGCCGAAGGCCGTAACTATGGCTACACCTTC CASRAEGRNYGYTF
. 16 TRBJ2-1 TRBV4-1 . TGCGCCAGCAGCCACCAAGCCCAGGCGTCCTACAATGAGCAGTTCTTC CASSHQAQASYNEQFF
. 16 TRBJ1-1 TRBV5-1 TRBD1 TGCGCCAGCAGCCCCAACCCACAGGGGATGAACACTGAAGCTTTCTTT CASSPNPQGMNTEAFF
. 14 TRBJ1-1 TRBV2 . TGTGCCAGCAGGCGCTACAGGGAGGGTACTGAAGCTTTCTTT CASRRYREGTEAFF
few 14 TRBJ2-2 TRBV7-2 . TGTGCCACGCACCCGGGGCTTAACACCGGGGAGCTGTTTTTT CATHPGLNTGELFF
. 15 TRBJ1-2 TRBV5-8 TRBD1 TGTGCCAGCAGCCCCATGCAGGGGGCTATCTATGGCTACACCTTC CASSPMQGAIYGYTF
. 18 TRBJ2-1 TRBV13 . TGTGCCAGCAGCTCTGCTGGTGACGGGCAGGGCTTCTACAATGAGCAGTTCTTC CASSSAGDGQGFYNEQFF